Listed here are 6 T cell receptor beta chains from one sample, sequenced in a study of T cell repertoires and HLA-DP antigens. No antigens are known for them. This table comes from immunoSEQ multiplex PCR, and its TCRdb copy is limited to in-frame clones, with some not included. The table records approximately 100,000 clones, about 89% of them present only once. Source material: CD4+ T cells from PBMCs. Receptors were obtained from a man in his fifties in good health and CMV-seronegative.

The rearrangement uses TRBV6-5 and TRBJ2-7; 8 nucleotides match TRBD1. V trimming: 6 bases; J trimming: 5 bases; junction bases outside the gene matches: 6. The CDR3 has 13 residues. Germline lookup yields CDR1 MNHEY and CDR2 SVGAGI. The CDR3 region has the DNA TGTGCCAGCAGGTCCGGGACAGGTAACGAGCAGTACTTC. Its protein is CASRSGTGNEQYF.

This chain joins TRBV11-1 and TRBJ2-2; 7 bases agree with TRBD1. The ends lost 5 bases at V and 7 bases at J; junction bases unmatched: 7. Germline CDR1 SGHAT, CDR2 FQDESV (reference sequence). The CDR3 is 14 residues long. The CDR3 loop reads CASSATGVDGELFF. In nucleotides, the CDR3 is TGTGCCAGCAGCGCCACAGGGGTCGACGGGGAGCTGTTTTTT.

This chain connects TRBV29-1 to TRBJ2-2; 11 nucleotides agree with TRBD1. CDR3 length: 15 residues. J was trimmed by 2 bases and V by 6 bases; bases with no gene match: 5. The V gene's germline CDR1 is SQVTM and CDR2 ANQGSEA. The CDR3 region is CSVKGQGENTGELFF. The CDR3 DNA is TGCAGCGTGAAGGGACAGGGGGAAAACACCGGGGAGCTGTTTTTT.

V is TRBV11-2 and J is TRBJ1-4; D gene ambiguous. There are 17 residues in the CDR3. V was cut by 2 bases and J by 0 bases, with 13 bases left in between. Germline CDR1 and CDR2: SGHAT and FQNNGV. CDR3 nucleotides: TGTGCCAGCAGCTTACGCCGGGAGATTGCAACTAATGAAAAACTGTTTTTT. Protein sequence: CASSLRREIATNEKLFF.

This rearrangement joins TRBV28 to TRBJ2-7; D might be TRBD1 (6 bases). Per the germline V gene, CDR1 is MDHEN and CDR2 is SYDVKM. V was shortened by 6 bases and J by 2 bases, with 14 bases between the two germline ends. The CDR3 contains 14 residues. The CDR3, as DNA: TGTGCCAGCAGCCTTTGGGACAAAACCTACGAGCAGTACTTC. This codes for CASSLWDKTYEQYF.

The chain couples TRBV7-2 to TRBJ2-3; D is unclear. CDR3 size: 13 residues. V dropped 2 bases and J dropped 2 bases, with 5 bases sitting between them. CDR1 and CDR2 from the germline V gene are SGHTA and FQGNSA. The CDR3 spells CASSLSFTDTQYF. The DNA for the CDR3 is TGTGCCAGCAGCTTAAGCTTCACAGATACGCAGTATTTT.